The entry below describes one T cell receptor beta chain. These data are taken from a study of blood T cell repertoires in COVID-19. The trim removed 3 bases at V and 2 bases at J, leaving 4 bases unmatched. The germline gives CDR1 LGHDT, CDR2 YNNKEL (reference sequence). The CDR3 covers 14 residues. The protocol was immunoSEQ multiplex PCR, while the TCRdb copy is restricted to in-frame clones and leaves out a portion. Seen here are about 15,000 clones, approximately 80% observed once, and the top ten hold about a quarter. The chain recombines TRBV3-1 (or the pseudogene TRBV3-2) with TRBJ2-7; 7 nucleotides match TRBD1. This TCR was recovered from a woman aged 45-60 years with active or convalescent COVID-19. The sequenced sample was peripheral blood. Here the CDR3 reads CASSQQTGPYEQYF. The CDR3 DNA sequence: TGTGCCAGCAGCCAGCAGACAGGGCCCTACGAGCAGTACTTC.